This T cell receptor (beta chain) was retrieved from a study of T cells in Graves' hyperthyroidism and ophthalmopathy. Whole-study results and caveats: Through a model of 13 V-J features, ophthalmopathy was separated from stable hyperthyroidism.

With V trimmed by 7 bases and J by 4 bases, 3 bases remained unmatched. This CDR3 region has 12 residues. Germline CDR1 SNHLY, CDR2 FYNNEI. Using RNA transcripts as the source, TCR beta CDR3 regions were amplified. Initially, a first-round RT-PCR of the TCR CDR3 employed the HTBI primer set. TCRdb analysed the multiplex PCR reads with MiXCR anew, one entry per CDR3 protein. Of 300,000 to 450,000 distinct CDR3 sequences listed, around 13% are singletons. This clonotype was picked up many times. Its antigen is unknown. This sequence was found in an older woman with Graves' hyperthyroidism. The chain combines TRBV2 with TRBJ2-5; 7 bases agree with TRBD1. Sequencing used blood. CDR3: CASKGAGETQYF. As DNA, the CDR3 is TGTGCCAGCAAGGGGGCGGGAGAGACCCAGTACTTC.